Following are 25 T cell receptor beta chains from one sample sequenced in a study of OX40 agonist ivuxolimab in advanced cancers. Using immunoSEQ multiplex PCR, the repertoire was profiled, and TCRdb retains in-frame clones only, with some absent. The sample carries roughly 45,000 clones, 84% recorded once. The source material was CD4+ or CD8+ T cells sorted from blood, sampled in a trial of the OX40 agonist ivuxolimab. These receptors originate from an adult with an advanced solid tumor such as melanoma, head and neck, liver or kidney cancer.

The chain links TRBV5-6 to TRBJ1-5; D unclear. In germline, CDR1 is SGHDT, CDR2 YYEEEE. The CDR3 covers 15 residues. Trimming took off 2 bases at V and 5 bases at J, with 14 bases between the two ends. The CDR3 DNA reads TGTGCCAGCAGCTTAGGGCCCGGCGGGGATCAGCCCCAGCATTTT. It specifies CASSLGPGGDQPQHF. Full variable domain (remainder filled in from reference TRBV5-6 and TRBJ1-5): DAGVTQSPTHLIKTRGQQVTLRCSPKSGHDTVSWYQQALGQGPQFIFQYYEEEERQRGNFPDRFSGHQFPNYSSELNVNALLLGDSALYLCASSLGPGGDQPQHFGDGTRLSIL.

The genes are TRBV27 and TRBJ2-2; weak D call: TRBD1 (5 bases). Trimming stripped 1 base from V and 4 bases from J, with 10 bases between. This CDR3 contains 15 residues. The germline V gene has CDR1 MNHEY and CDR2 SMNVEV (reference sequence). This CDR3 reads CASSLWQGLTGELFF. Here the CDR3 DNA reads TGTGCCAGCAGTTTATGGCAGGGCCTCACCGGGGAGCTGTTTTTT.

The chain combines TRBV5-4 with TRBJ2-1; 13 bases are shared with TRBD2. V lost 4 bases and J lost 3; bases outside the gene matches: 4. CDR1 is SGHNT and CDR2 is YYREEE in the germline V gene (reference sequence). The CDR3 has 16 amino acids. CDR3 amino acids: CASSRTSGGYYNEQFF. CDR3 DNA sequence: TGTGCCAGCAGCCGGACTAGCGGGGGCTACTACAATGAGCAGTTCTTC.

The chain couples TRBV27 to TRBJ2-5; possible D gene TRBD1, 5 bases. The CDR3 extends over 13 amino acids. Trimming cost V 6 bases and J 5 bases, with 13 bases left between them. Germline V gene lookup returns CDR1 MNHEY and CDR2 SMNVEV (reference sequence). CDR3 protein: CASRTQGGETQYF. CDR3 DNA sequence: TGTGCCAGCAGGACCCAGGGTGGGGAGACCCAGTACTTC.

The chain links TRBV15 to TRBJ1-2; TRBD1 matches 8 bases. This CDR3 is built from 14 residues. CDR1 is LNHNV, CDR2 YYDKDF, per germline (reference sequence). Trimming at V came to 4 bases and at J to 6 bases, leaving 7 bases not matched to a gene. The CDR3 sequence: CATSTITGGNGYTF. CDR3 bases: TGTGCCACCAGCACCATAACAGGGGGGAATGGCTACACCTTC.

The chain carries TRBV28 and TRBJ2-3; TRBD2 aligns across 10 bases. V dropped 2 bases and J dropped 4; count of bases not matched to a gene: 6. The CDR3 covers 16 residues. Germline V gene data show CDR1 as MDHEN and CDR2 as SYDVKM. The CDR3 sequence: CASSLGAGGPPDTQYF. In DNA form, the CDR3 reads TGTGCCAGCAGTTTAGGAGCGGGAGGGCCCCCAGATACGCAGTATTTT.

The chain joins TRBV23-1 to TRBJ2-1; TRBD1 agrees at 12 bases. TRBV23-1 is noted as an ORF with a role that remains uncertain. This CDR3 comprises 19 residues. V trimming: 0 bases; J trimming: 8 bases; junction bases outside the gene matches: 14. The CDR3 region is CASSQSSAGTGGVNHEQFF. The CDR3 nucleotides are TGCGCCAGCAGTCAATCGTCGGCCGGGACAGGGGGCGTAAACCATGAGCAGTTCTTC.

The chain uses TRBV27 and TRBJ2-3; either TRBD1 or TRBD2 may supply D (5 bases each). The CDR3 has 14 amino acids. Trimming removed 2 bases at V and 2 bases at J, with 8 bases between. Germline values: CDR1 MNHEY, CDR2 SMNVEV (reference sequence). The CDR3 region is CASSLGTNTDTQYF. The DNA of the CDR3 is TGTGCCAGCAGTTTAGGGACGAACACAGATACGCAGTATTTT.

The CDR3 nucleotides read TGTGCCAGCAGTTACGAGGGGGTTGAAGCTTTCTTT. Amino acids: CASSYEGVEAFF. The chain links TRBV6-5 to TRBJ1-1; the D gene is possibly TRBD1 (6 bases). Deletions cut 2 bases from V and 7 bases from J, with 8 bases between. Germline CDR1 MNHEY, CDR2 SVGAGI. This CDR3 comprises 12 residues.

The chain recombines TRBV13 with TRBJ2-2; D is unresolved. V was cut by 1 base and J by 5 bases, with 2 bases left in between. The CDR3 is made up of 12 amino acids. Germline V gene data show CDR1 as PRHDT and CDR2 as FYEKMQ (reference sequence). The CDR3 coding sequence is TGTGCCAGCAGCTTAGTTACCGGGGAGCTGTTTTTT. Amino acids: CASSLVTGELFF. The full variable domain, rest sourced from reference TRBV13 and TRBJ2-2, is AAGVIQSPRHLIKEKRETATLKCYPIPRHDTVYWYQQGPGQDPQFLISFYEKMQSDKGSIPDRFSAQQFSDYHSELNMSSLELGDSALYFCASSLVTGELFFGEGSRLTVL.

The chain carries TRBV15 and TRBJ2-7; TRBD1 matches at 7 bases. V shed 0 bases, J shed 3 bases, and the junction held 8 bases outside the gene matches. This CDR3 has 16 amino acids. CDR1 LNHNV and CDR2 YYDKDF come from the germline V gene (reference sequence). The CDR3 loop reads CATSRDRSRQGYEQYF. Here the CDR3 DNA reads TGTGCCACCAGCAGAGATCGGTCGAGACAGGGCTACGAGCAGTACTTC.

The J gene is TRBJ2-1, the V gene TRBV5-4, with a weak D call TRBD2 (6 bases). Trimming took 3 bases from V and 7 from J, leaving 8 bases between them. The CDR3 has 12 residues. Germline assignment: CDR1 SGHNT and CDR2 YYREEE (reference sequence). The CDR3 nucleotides are TGTGCCAGCAGCTACGGGGGTAATGAGCAGTTCTTC. Amino acids: CASSYGGNEQFF.

This rearrangement joins TRBV5-6 to TRBJ1-6, with D unclear. V was cut by 2 bases and J by 7 bases, with 10 bases left in between. This CDR3 region has 14 residues. CDR1 is SGHDT and CDR2 is YYEEEE in the germline V gene. The CDR3 sequence is CASSFWGTNSPLHF. Here the CDR3 DNA reads TGTGCCAGCAGCTTCTGGGGTACCAATTCACCCCTCCACTTT.

The chain joins TRBV27 to TRBJ2-1; D not resolved. The CDR3 is made up of 11 amino acids. Germline V gene data show CDR1 as MNHEY and CDR2 as SMNVEV (reference sequence). V was cut by 5 bases and J by 7 bases, with 6 bases left in between. CDR3 in DNA: TGTGCCAGCAGTAGTATGAATGAGCAGTTCTTC. Encoded protein: CASSSMNEQFF.

V gene TRBV11-3 combines with J gene TRBJ2-7; 9 bases agree with TRBD2. The germline V gene has CDR1 SGHNT and CDR2 YENEEA. J lost 3 bases, V lost 3 bases, and 6 bases had no gene match. The length of the CDR3 is 15 residues. CDR3 region: CASSFIAGVYYEQYF. CDR3 DNA: TGTGCCAGCAGCTTTATAGCGGGAGTCTACTACGAGCAGTACTTC.

This chain connects TRBV25-1 to TRBJ1-5; TRBD1 is a possible D gene (6 bases). CDR3 size: 15 residues. CDR1 and CDR2 (germline): MGHDK, SYGVNS. Trimming shortened V by 3 bases and J by 7 bases, and 16 bases separated the two germline ends. This CDR3 is CASSEGGPTPQPQHF. The CDR3 DNA sequence: TGTGCCAGCAGTGAGGGGGGGCCCACCCCCCAGCCCCAGCATTTT.

This sequence joins TRBV4-3 and TRBJ1-2; 7 bases fit TRBD1. The V segment lost 0 bases and the J segment 1 base; nucleotides outside the gene matches: 8. Germline lookup yields CDR1 LGHNA and CDR2 YSLEER. There are 17 residues in the CDR3. The CDR3: CASSQEIGTASNYGYTF. The CDR3 DNA reads TGCGCCAGCAGCCAAGAGATAGGGACAGCCAGTAACTATGGCTACACCTTC.

For the CDR3, the DNA is TGTGCCAGCAGTCAAGGACCGGGAGAGACCCAGTACTTC. This sequence encodes CASSQGPGETQYF. The rearrangement joins TRBV6-6 to TRBJ2-5; no definite D call. The germline V and J ends were trimmed by 5 bases and 4 bases, with 11 bases remaining between them. CDR3 length equals 13 residues. Germline CDR1 and CDR2: MNHNY and SVGAGI (reference sequence).

V usage is TRBV11-2 and J usage is TRBJ2-7; D could derive from TRBD1 or TRBD2 (5 bases each). Germline assignment: CDR1 SGHAT and CDR2 FQNNGV. CDR3 length: 13 residues. V dropped 1 base and J dropped 7 bases, with 11 bases sitting between them. CDR3 protein: CASSLVIEGEQYF. The CDR3 bases are TGTGCCAGCAGCTTAGTTATTGAGGGGGAGCAGTACTTC. The entire variable domain, with the rest obtained from reference TRBV11-2 and TRBJ2-7, is as follows: EAGVAQSPRYKIIEKRQSVAFWCNPISGHATLYWYQQILGQGPKLLIQFQNNGVVDDSQLPKDRFSAERLKGVDSTLKIQPAKLEDSAVYLCASSLVIEGEQYFGPGTRLTVT.

On this clone: Other DNA sequences in this sample translate to the same CDR3. V is TRBV28 and J is TRBJ2-7; D unclear. V lost 3 bases and J lost 1, with 1 base in between. Germline V lookup: CDR1 MDHEN, CDR2 SYDVKM. The CDR3 contains 11 residues. CDR3: CASSFSYEQYF. The CDR3 DNA follows: TGTGCCAGCAGTTTTTCCTACGAGCAGTACTTC.

This clone was seen more than once but under ten times. The chain employs TRBV6-5 and TRBJ2-1; D may match TRBD1 or TRBD2 (5 bases each). The CDR3 extends over 15 amino acids. V lost 7 bases and J 3 bases, leaving 16 bases between the germline ends. In germline, CDR1 is MNHEY, CDR2 SVGAGI. For the CDR3, the DNA is TGTGCCAGCACCCTGGGGGACCCCCGCTACAATGAGCAGTTCTTC. Protein product: CASTLGDPRYNEQFF.

J is TRBJ1-1 and V is TRBV7-8; 7 nucleotides agree with TRBD1. The CDR3 runs 16 residues. Germline assignment: CDR1 SGHVS and CDR2 FQNEAQ. Trimming cost V 4 bases and J 0 bases; bases outside gene matches: 8. CDR3 sequence reads: CASSWASTGVNTEAFF. DNA of the CDR3: TGTGCCAGCAGCTGGGCGTCTACAGGGGTGAACACTGAAGCTTTCTTT.

The genes are TRBV7-6 and TRBJ2-5; D remains unclear. The CDR3 is made up of 15 amino acids. V gave up 6 bases and J gave up 2 bases, with 16 bases separating them. CDR1 is SGHVS and CDR2 is FNYEAQ in the germline V gene. This chain's CDR3 is CASRPPTGVQETQYF. The CDR3 region has the DNA TGTGCCAGCAGGCCCCCCACCGGAGTGCAAGAGACCCAGTACTTC.

With respect to this clone: It is unclear where the CDR3 begins or ends on the DNA, so no DNA is shown, and the CDR3 is as TCRdb lists it. The J gene is TRBJ2-3, the V gene TRBV19; TRBD2 is the table's D call, not checked against the DNA. Per the germline V gene, CDR1 is LNHDA and CDR2 is SQIVND (reference sequence). The CDR3 region is 14 residues in length, termini included. CDR3 sequence: CASTSGLVTDTQYF.

The rearrangement uses TRBV4-2 and TRBJ2-1; possibly TRBD1 or TRBD2 for D (5 bases each). The V end lost 2 bases, the J end lost 7 bases, and 15 bases lay between the germline ends. The CDR3 has 15 amino acids. CDR1 and CDR2 from the germline V gene are LGHNA and YNFKEQ. The CDR3 bases are TGTGCCAGCAGCCAACCGGACGGGGCCCTAAATGAGCAGTTCTTC. Translated, it gives CASSQPDGALNEQFF.